The 13 T cell receptor beta chains in this list originate from one sample, sequenced in a study of blood T cell repertoires in COVID-19. Sequencing used immunoSEQ multiplex PCR; TCRdb keeps in-frame clones, though not all of them. The sample yields about 66,000 clones, 70% to 90% seen once. Material: peripheral blood. The receptors here all came from a man between 50 and 59 years old with active COVID-19.

In its sample, this clone was seen a few times. The chain has TRBV9 and TRBJ2-7, with D possibly TRBD2 on 6 matching bases. V lost 4 bases to trimming and J lost 5 bases, with 19 bases between them. The CDR3 is made up of 15 amino acids. Germline V lookup: CDR1 SGDLS, CDR2 YYNGEE. Here the CDR3 reads CASSPSSIGRNEQYF. The CDR3 DNA reads as TGTGCCAGCAGCCCATCTAGTATAGGGAGGAACGAGCAGTACTTC. The full variable domain, with the rest looked up from reference TRBV9 and TRBJ2-7, is DSGVTQTPKHLITATGQRVTLRCSPRSGDLSVYWYQQSLDQGLQFLIQYYNGEERAKGNILERFSAQQFPDLHSELNLSSLELGDSALYFCASSPSSIGRNEQYFGPGTRLTVT.

The gene calls are TRBV2 and TRBJ2-5; TRBD2 might be the D (6 bases). Trimming stripped 4 bases from V and 3 bases from J, with 15 bases between. The CDR3 has 15 amino acids. Germline V gives CDR1 SNHLY, CDR2 FYNNEI. The CDR3 bases are TGTGCCAGCAGTGGGGGGGTGACAGCGGAAGAGACCCAGTACTTC. Protein sequence: CASSGGVTAEETQYF.

The rearrangement joins TRBV5-1 to TRBJ2-7; D perhaps matches TRBD1 (5 bases). Germline V gives CDR1 SGHRS, CDR2 YFSETQ. Trimming took 4 bases from V and 2 from J, leaving 13 bases between them. The CDR3 has 14 residues. In nucleotides, the CDR3 is TGCGCCAGCAGCCTACCGACAGTTGCCTACGAGCAGTACTTC. Translation gives CASSLPTVAYEQYF.

The chain combines TRBV6-1 with TRBJ1-2, with D hard to call. The CDR3 has 13 residues. Germline values: CDR1 MNHNS, CDR2 SASEGT. V lost 0 bases to trimming and J lost 4 bases, with 6 bases between them. The CDR3 region is CASSEALFYGYTF. The DNA of the CDR3 is TGTGCCAGCAGTGAAGCCCTCTTCTATGGCTACACCTTC.

This clone was detected once. V gene TRBV6-1 combines with J gene TRBJ1-5; D perhaps matches TRBD1 (5 bases). The CDR3 has 15 amino acids. Trimming took off 0 bases at V and 2 bases at J, with 8 bases between the two ends. Germline CDR1 MNHNS, CDR2 SASEGT. Written as DNA, the CDR3 is TGTGCCAGCAGTGAAGCAGGGGAGGGCAATCAGCCCCAGCATTTT. Amino acids: CASSEAGEGNQPQHF.

This chain joins TRBV7-9 and TRBJ1-4; 8 nucleotides align to TRBD1. Germline CDR1 is SEHNR and CDR2 is FQNEAQ (reference sequence). The CDR3 spans 16 residues. The J segment lost 7 bases and the V segment lost 4 bases, leaving 11 bases of the junction unmatched. This chain's CDR3 is CASSSAQGALSEKLFF. In DNA form, the CDR3 reads TGTGCCAGCAGCTCCGCGCAGGGGGCGCTTAGTGAAAAACTGTTTTTT.

V and J are TRBV11-2 and TRBJ2-3; 8 bases agree with TRBD2. From germline, CDR1 is SGHAT and CDR2 FQNNGV. The V segment lost 4 bases and the J segment 2 bases; nucleotides outside the gene matches: 11. The CDR3 length is 17 residues. Here the CDR3 DNA reads TGTGCCAGCAGCTCCACACTAAGCGGGAGTCCCACAGATACGCAGTATTTT. Encoded protein: CASSSTLSGSPTDTQYF.

In this sample, this clone turned up a few times. The rearrangement links TRBV13 to TRBJ1-6; a weak D match, TRBD1 (5 bases). Germline V lookup: CDR1 PRHDT, CDR2 FYEKMQ (reference sequence). Trimming left V 1 base short and J 10 bases short, with 14 bases between. The CDR3 covers 15 residues. The CDR3 sequence: CASSLARIGESPLHF. Here the CDR3 DNA reads TGTGCCAGCAGCTTAGCTCGTATAGGGGAATCACCCCTCCACTTT.

This chain uses TRBV24-1 with TRBJ2-1, with D perhaps matching TRBD1 (7 bases). V lost 9 bases and J lost 9, with 17 bases in between. Germline values: CDR1 KGHDR, CDR2 SFDVKD. The CDR3 spans 13 residues. The CDR3 DNA reads as TGTGCCACCGGGCGGGACAGCGGCCCTGAGCAGTTCTTC. Amino acids: CATGRDSGPEQFF.

This chain connects TRBV3-1 (or the pseudogene TRBV3-2) to TRBJ1-1; D is uncertain. Germline V gene sequence: CDR1 LGHDT, CDR2 YNNKEL (reference sequence). The CDR3 is 14 residues long. Trimming left V 1 base short and J 2 bases short, with 8 bases between. The CDR3 region has the DNA TGTGCCAGCAGCCAAGCCCACAGTAACACTGAAGCTTTCTTT. Protein sequence: CASSQAHSNTEAFF.

The rearrangement links TRBV7-9 to TRBJ1-3, with D hard to call. The CDR3 has 17 amino acids. V dropped 3 bases and J dropped 0 bases, with 15 bases sitting between them. The germline V gene has CDR1 SEHNR and CDR2 FQNEAQ (reference sequence). The CDR3 here is CASSLRGTEVSGNTIYF. The CDR3 region has the DNA TGTGCCAGCAGCTTGAGAGGCACGGAAGTCTCTGGAAACACCATATATTTT. The entire variable domain, with the rest obtained from reference TRBV7-9 and TRBJ1-3, is as follows: DTGVSQNPRHKITKRGQNVTFRCDPISEHNRLYWYRQTLGQGPEFLTYFQNEAQLEKSRLLSDRFSAERPKGSFSTLEIQRTEQGDSAMYLCASSLRGTEVSGNTIYFGEGSWLTVV.

The chain carries TRBV29-1 and TRBJ2-2; D gene unclear. The V end lost 5 bases, the J end lost 5 bases, and 3 bases lay between the germline ends. The germline V gene has CDR1 SQVTM and CDR2 ANQGSEA. This CDR3 is built from 10 residues. CDR3 DNA: TGCAGCGTTTCAACCGGGGAGCTGTTTTTT. Protein product: CSVSTGELFF.

CDR3 coding DNA: TGTGCCAGCTCACCACGGGGGACTAGATCCCCAGATACGCAGTATTTT. Its translation: CASSPRGTRSPDTQYF. The genes are TRBV18 and TRBJ2-3, with 8 bases identical to TRBD2. Trimming at V came to 1 base and at J to 4 bases, leaving 7 bases not matched to a gene. This CDR3 is built from 16 residues. The V gene's germline CDR1 is KGHSH and CDR2 LQKENI.